These 10 T cell receptor beta chains share one sample of origin, sequenced in a study of molecular identifiers for immune sequencing clone quantification. One entry per CDR3 protein results from TCRdb running MiXCR on the PCR reads. The sample lists 250,000 to 350,000 distinct CDR3 sequences, around a fifth occurring once. The sequenced sample consisted of naive CD8+ T cells from blood, with Jurkat cell RNA spiked in. Subset specified: FACS-sorted CD8+CD4-CCR7+CD45RA+ naive T cells. Source of these receptors: a human donor in good health. Some libraries in this study had Jurkat cell RNA spiked in.

DNA of the CDR3: TGTGCCAGCAGCCAAGAGCGCCCGTCCACAGATACGCAGTATTTT. It codes for CASSQERPSTDTQYF. The V call is TRBV4-2, the J call TRBJ2-3; no clear D. V was trimmed by 0 bases and J by 2 bases, leaving 9 bases between them. Germline CDR1 LGHNA, CDR2 YNFKEQ. This CDR3 comprises 15 residues.

This sequence joins TRBV6-6 and TRBJ2-1, with D perhaps matching TRBD1 or TRBD2 (5 bases each). The germline V and J ends were trimmed by 5 bases and 10 bases, with 9 bases remaining between them. Germline assignment: CDR1 MNHNY and CDR2 SVGAGI (reference sequence). The CDR3 is 11 residues long. CDR3 DNA sequence: TGTGCCAGCAGTCTAGGGGAGGAGCAGTTCTTC. It specifies CASSLGEEQFF.

The CDR3 sequence: CASSLGGVLNTEAFF. CDR3 bases: TGTGCCAGCAGCTTAGGTGGGGTTTTGAACACTGAAGCTTTCTTT. The chain recombines TRBV11-2 with TRBJ1-1; D not certain. Germline V gene lookup returns CDR1 SGHAT and CDR2 FQNNGV. Trimming shortened V by 1 base and J by 0 bases, and 9 bases separated the two germline ends. CDR3 length: 15 residues.

On this clonotype itself: With a much larger clone just one base away, this may be a read error. The chain carries TRBV7-3 and TRBJ2-5; the D is unclear. The germline V gene has CDR1 SGHTA and CDR2 FQGTGA. This CDR3 is 13 amino acids long. Here the CDR3 DNA reads TGTGCCAGCAGCTTCGGGTTTCAAGGGACCCAGTACTTC. It yields the protein CASSFGFQGTQYF.

Points on this clonotype: At one boundary the junction diverges from the germline segment, which might be a read error. This chain connects TRBV4-3 to TRBJ2-5; perhaps TRBD2 as D (6 bases). This CDR3 contains 16 residues. The germline V gene has CDR1 LGHNA and CDR2 YSLEER. The CDR3: CASSQDRGAGQESQYF. The CDR3 DNA reads TGCGCCAGCAGCCAAGATCGAGGGGCGGGGCAAGAGTCCCAGTACTTC.

This clonotype has more than one count but fewer than ten. This chain links TRBV10-1 with TRBJ2-2, with 10 bases aligning to TRBD1. J gave up 6 bases and V 4 bases, and 5 bases lay outside the gene matches. The germline CDR1 and CDR2 sequences are WNHNN and SYGVQD (reference sequence). The CDR3 extends over 15 amino acids. For the CDR3, the DNA is TGCGCCAGCAGTGGCGGGACAGGGGTCCCCGGGGAGCTGTTTTTT. Protein product: CASSGGTGVPGELFF.

As for this clonotype: With a much larger clone just one base away, this may be a read error. Because the CDR3 is missing its conserved closing phenylalanine or tryptophan, this is likely a read error. The CDR3 sequence is CASSAGGTRYEQFL. The CDR3 DNA follows: TGTGCCAGCAGTGCGGGGGGGACTAGATATGAGCAGTTCCTC. The chain combines TRBV5-6 with TRBJ2-1, with TRBD2 identical over 9 bases. With V trimmed by 5 bases and J by 8 bases, 8 bases remained unmatched. Germline V gives CDR1 SGHDT, CDR2 YYEEEE. CDR3 length: 14 residues.

In the case of this clonotype: One base away lies a much larger clone, so this may be a sequencing read error. CDR3 region: CSAGSGLAFF. The CDR3 bases are TGCAGCGCTGGCTCCGGGCTAGCTTTCTTT. The chain combines TRBV29-1 with TRBJ1-1; D gene uncertain. V lost 7 bases and J 10 bases, leaving 13 bases between the germline ends. The CDR3 sequence is 10 residues long. The germline gives CDR1 SQVTM, CDR2 ANQGSEA.

This clonotype was observed many times. This chain uses TRBV7-2 with TRBJ2-6; TRBD1 might be the D (5 bases). The CDR3 is made up of 15 amino acids. V lost 6 bases and J 2 bases, leaving 11 bases between the germline ends. Germline V lookup: CDR1 SGHTA, CDR2 FQGNSA. For the CDR3, the DNA is TGTGCCAGCAGTGCAGGGTGGCCTGGGGCCAACGTCCTGACTTTC. Protein sequence: CASSAGWPGANVLTF.

The rearrangement uses TRBV19 and TRBJ2-5, with D hard to call. V was pared by 0 bases and J by 3 bases, with 8 bases between. The CDR3 has 14 amino acids. Germline lookup yields CDR1 LNHDA and CDR2 SQIVND (reference sequence). The CDR3 DNA reads TGTGCCAGTAGTATAGATACGGCGGAAGAGACCCAGTACTTC. This encodes CASSIDTAEETQYF.